This is a list of T cell receptor beta chains from one sample in a study of memory CD8 T cells in hepatitis C reinfection. Assay used: immunoSEQ multiplex PCR; TCRdb lists only in-frame clones, some missing. The table includes 45,000 to 55,000 clones, roughly 90% detected once. The specimen was naive CD8+ T cells sorted from blood. The receptors come from a man aged 18 to 30 with hepatitis C virus infection. Both conserved end residues are part of each CDR3.

cdr3_aa: CASSPPGLAGAYEQFF
v_call: TRBV7-9

cdr3_aa: CASSPDRVREKLFF
v_call: TRBV19

cdr3_aa: CASGGGGSLETQYF
v_call: TRBV28

cdr3_aa: CASSQDGPSGGAYNEQFF
v_call: TRBV4-3

cdr3_aa: CASSQADRVLTNGYTF
v_call: TRBV4-1

cdr3_aa: CASSSHLGQGISSYNSPLHF
v_call: TRBV28

cdr3_aa: CASSIDLGREVPEEKLFF
v_call: TRBV19

cdr3_aa: CSVGLAGLTDTQYF
v_call: TRBV29-1

cdr3_aa: CASGVLGGNTEAFF
v_call: TRBV28

cdr3_aa: CASSLVETSGGGTDTQYF
v_call: TRBV7-8

cdr3_aa: CASTTEATDTQYF
v_call: TRBV4-1